The present entry profiles one T cell receptor (beta chain) with its context. Its antigen is currently unknown. This sample stems from a study of cytomegalovirus exposure and HLA in healthy donors. The study, taken as a whole, reports: The study recorded 150 to 200 TCR beta chains that were cytomegalovirus-associated. Later analysis demonstrated an association between a missense DCLRE1C variant and TCR beta V- and J-gene trimming.

Germline V gives CDR1 SQVTM, CDR2 ANQGSEA. The CDR3 has 14 amino acids. Trimming took off 2 bases at V and 3 bases at J, with 11 bases between the two ends. The study ran its PCR with 60 Vbeta and 13 Jbeta primers. The table came from immunoSEQ multiplex PCR; TCRdb's copy has only in-frame clones and leaves some out. Of 150,000 to 200,000 clones listed, about nine tenths are singletons. The sequenced sample was PBMCs. The sequence was obtained from a boy between 2 and 10 years old in good health and CMV-seronegative. J is TRBJ2-1 and V is TRBV29-1; D is perhaps TRBD2 (6 bases). The DNA for the CDR3 is TGCAGCGTTGAAACCGGGAGAAACTACAATGAGCAGTTCTTC. Its translation is CSVETGRNYNEQFF.